Listed below are T cell receptor beta chains from one sample, sequenced in a study of T-cell memory formation after mild COVID-19. TCRdb fed the 5' RACE reads into MiXCR, producing one record per CDR3 protein. The sample lists about 350,000 distinct CDR3 sequences, roughly 14% occurring once. Sequences were obtained from PBMCs or a T cell subset sorted from them (not recorded which). The source of these receptors is a man between 18 and 29 years old who had mild COVID-19 (a few samples of this study predate the infection). Cell type and time point are not known. Both conserved end residues are part of each CDR3. D genes are given only for firm matches. Clone size is shown for a subset of rows, as once, few, many or a class of expanded clone.

j_gene	d_gene	v_gene	abundance	CDR3nt	CDR3aa
TRBJ1-5	-	TRBV20-1	few	TGCAGTGCTCCCGACGGGAGCAATCAGCCCCAGCATTTT	CSAPDGSNQPQHF
TRBJ1-2	TRBD1	TRBV27	-	TGTGCCAGCAGTTTATCACAGGGGGCCTACTATGGCTACACCTTC	CASSLSQGAYYGYTF
TRBJ2-1	TRBD1	TRBV6-6	-	TGTGCCAGCAGTTCGGGAAACAGGGGATCAACCAATGAGCAGTTCTTC	CASSSGNRGSTNEQFF
TRBJ1-6	-	TRBV18	few	TGTGCCAGCTCACCGGCGGGGGATTCACCCCTCCACTTT	CASSPAGDSPLHF
TRBJ1-2	-	TRBV6-5	-	TGTGCCACCGAAGGGGGCTATGGCTACACCTTC	CATEGGYGYTF
TRBJ2-5	TRBD2	TRBV9	few	TGTGCCAGCAGCCTCCATGAGGGCAGGGAGGGGGAGACCCAGTACTTC	CASSLHEGREGETQYF
TRBJ2-3	TRBD2	TRBV4-3	few	TGCGCCAGCAGCCGACTAGCGGGGGGGCCAGATACGCAGTATTTT	CASSRLAGGPDTQYF
TRBJ1-2	-	TRBV7-9	-	TGTGCCAGCAGCTTAGCGACAGTCGCCCATGGCTACACCTTC	CASSLATVAHGYTF
TRBJ2-7	-	TRBV5-1	-	TGCGCCAGCAGACGCGCCAGCCCCGAGTTCTACGAGCAGTACTTC	CASRRASPEFYEQYF
TRBJ2-5	-	TRBV6-2/TRBV6-3	-	TGTGCCAGCAGTTACCGTCCGACGAGGGAGACCCAGTACTTC	CASSYRPTRETQYF
TRBJ2-1	-	TRBV12-3/TRBV12-4	many	TGTGCCAGCAGTTCCCGAACTCAGGGGAATGAGCAGTTCTTC	CASSSRTQGNEQFF
TRBJ2-2	-	TRBV9	few	TGTGCCAGCAGCGTGCGGGGGCCAAACACCGGGGAGCTGTTTTTT	CASSVRGPNTGELFF
TRBJ2-7	-	TRBV20-1	few	TGCAGTGCTAGACTAGACAGGAACGCCTACGAGCAGTACTTC	CSARLDRNAYEQYF
TRBJ2-5	-	TRBV5-1	few	TGCGCCAGCACGAGGTCAGAGACCCAGTACTTC	CASTRSETQYF
TRBJ2-2	-	TRBV9	many	TGTGCCAGCAGCGCAGGGATTACGAACACCGGGGAGCTGTTTTTT	CASSAGITNTGELFF
TRBJ2-3	-	TRBV4-1	few	TGCGCCAGCAGCCAAGATTTCGGCCTAGCAGGAGATACGCAGTATTTT	CASSQDFGLAGDTQYF
TRBJ2-5	-	TRBV5-1	few	TGCGCCAGCAGCCCCCAGGGACTCGGGGACGGAGAGACCCAGTACTTC	CASSPQGLGDGETQYF
TRBJ2-2	-	TRBV3-1	few	TGTGCCAGCAGCTCGGGGACCCCGAATACCGGGGAGCTGTTTTTT	CASSSGTPNTGELFF
TRBJ1-2	-	TRBV10-3	few	TGTGCCATCAACAGGGACCCCTCCTATGGCTACACCTTC	CAINRDPSYGYTF
TRBJ1-2	-	TRBV29-1	-	TGCAGCGTTGAACCCCGCGGGTACTATGGCTACACCTTC	CSVEPRGYYGYTF
TRBJ1-1	-	TRBV18	few	TGTGCCAGCTCCCGTTCGTCGGGGTCGGACCCTGAAGCTTTCTTT	CASSRSSGSDPEAFF
TRBJ2-7	-	TRBV7-2	-	TGTGCCAGCAGCTTAGGCAAAGCCTCCTACGAGCAGTACTTC	CASSLGKASYEQYF